The following is a T cell receptor (delta chain) sequence with its context. The sample is drawn from a study of gamma-delta T cells after stem cell transplantation. TCRdb re-processed the RT-PCR reads using CATT. Altogether over 1,000 delta-chain clones are present, 8.5% being singletons, with the ten largest covering 50% to 75%. The germline V and J ends were trimmed by 0 bases and 7 bases, with 38 bases remaining between them. Germline V gives CDR1 GEAIGNYY, CDR2 EKD. The CDR3 runs 22 residues. This chain uses TRDV2 with TRDJ1; perhaps TRDD2 as D (5 bases). Sequenced material: gamma-delta T cells. This clonotype originated in a human donor. It is not recorded whose cells these are; they may come from a transplant donor. The CDR3 coding sequence is TGTGCCTGTGACACCGTCAGTGGCGGATCCGTTACTAAACCCTACACCGACGGTAAACTCATCTTT. Translation: CACDTVSGGSVTKPYTDGKLIF.